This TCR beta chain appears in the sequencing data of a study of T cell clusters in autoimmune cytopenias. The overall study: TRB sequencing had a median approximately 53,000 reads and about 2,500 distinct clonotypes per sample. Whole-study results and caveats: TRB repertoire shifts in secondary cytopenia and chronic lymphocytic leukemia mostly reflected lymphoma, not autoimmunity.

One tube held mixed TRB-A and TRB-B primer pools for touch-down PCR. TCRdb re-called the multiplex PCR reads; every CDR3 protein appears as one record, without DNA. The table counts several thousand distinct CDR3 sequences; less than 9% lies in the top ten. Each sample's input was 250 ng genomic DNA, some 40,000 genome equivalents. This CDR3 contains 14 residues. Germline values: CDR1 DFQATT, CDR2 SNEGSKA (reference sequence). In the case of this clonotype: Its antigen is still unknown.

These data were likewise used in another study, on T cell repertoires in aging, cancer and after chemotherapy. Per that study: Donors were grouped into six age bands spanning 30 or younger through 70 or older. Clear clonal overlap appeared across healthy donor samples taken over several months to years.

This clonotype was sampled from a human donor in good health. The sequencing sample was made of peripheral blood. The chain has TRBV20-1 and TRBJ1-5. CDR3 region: CSAEQSNSNQPQHF.